These T cell receptor beta chains were read from a single sample in a study of neurological immune-mediated disorders. TCRdb processed the 5' RACE reads anew with MiXCR; each CDR3 protein has one entry. The profile covers 40,000 to 45,000 distinct CDR3 sequences, with 10% to 15% appearing a single time and roughly 1.3% taken by the ten largest. Sequenced input: PBMCs. The receptors were sampled from a female donor in good health. Each CDR3 is given with its conserved first and last residue. D genes are given only for firm matches. Clone size is stated in some rows and not others, as once, few, many or a class when expanded.

V	size	D	J	CDR3	DNA
TRBV20-1	many	TRBD2	TRBJ2-1	CSAERLAGVGEQFF	TGCAGTGCGGAGAGACTAGCGGGAGTAGGTGAGCAGTTCTTC
TRBV5-1	many	.	TRBJ2-7	CASSKGDTNYEQYF	TGCGCCAGCTCCAAGGGCGACACGAACTACGAGCAGTACTTC
TRBV7-9	many	.	TRBJ2-6	CANRDLESSGANVLTF	TGTGCCAACCGAGATTTGGAGTCCTCTGGGGCCAACGTCCTGACTTTC
TRBV5-1	many	TRBD2	TRBJ2-3	CASSWGLAGGRSDTQYF	TGCGCCAGCAGCTGGGGACTAGCGGGGGGTAGGTCAGATACGCAGTATTTT
TRBV27	.	.	TRBJ2-5	CASSLGVWETQYF	TGTGCCAGCAGTTTGGGCGTATGGGAGACCCAGTACTTC
TRBV10-3	many	.	TRBJ1-2	CAISESLGYGYTF	TGTGCCATCAGTGAGTCGCTGGGATATGGCTACACCTTC
TRBV20-1	.	TRBD2	TRBJ2-5	CSSRDAGGDETQYF	TGCAGTTCACGGGATGCGGGGGGGGATGAGACCCAGTACTTC
TRBV28	.	TRBD2	TRBJ2-7	CASKRLAGRYEQYF	TGTGCCAGCAAAAGACTAGCGGGCCGCTACGAGCAGTACTTC
TRBV12-3/TRBV12-4	many	.	TRBJ1-2	CASSSLSPSNYGYTF	TGTGCCAGCAGTTCTTTGAGCCCTTCTAACTATGGCTACACCTTC
TRBV2	many	TRBD1	TRBJ2-2	CASWDRGFTGELFF	TGTGCCTCTTGGGACAGGGGGTTCACCGGGGAGCTGTTTTTT
TRBV6-1	many	.	TRBJ2-5	CASRRGPVGLQETQYF	TGTGCCAGCAGGAGAGGGCCGGTTGGGCTCCAAGAGACCCAGTACTTC
TRBV10-2	.	.	TRBJ2-3	CASTLYGATQYF	TGCGCCAGCACGTTATATGGGGCTACGCAGTATTTT
TRBV5-5	many	.	TRBJ2-3	CASSLRAGPTDTQYF	TGTGCCAGCAGCCTTCGTGCTGGCCCCACAGATACGCAGTATTTT
TRBV18	many	TRBD2	TRBJ2-1	CASSPRWTSDSYNEQFF	TGTGCCAGCTCACCCAGGTGGACTAGCGATTCCTACAATGAGCAGTTCTTC
TRBV11-2	few	.	TRBJ1-1	CASSPDGASGTEAFF	TGTGCCAGCAGCCCCGACGGAGCCTCGGGCACTGAAGCTTTCTTT
TRBV29-1	many	.	TRBJ2-1	CSVEEGTGFSYNEQFF	TGCAGCGTTGAGGAAGGAACAGGCTTCTCCTACAATGAGCAGTTCTTC
TRBV11-3	many	.	TRBJ1-4	CASSLDQKGKLFF	TGTGCCAGCAGCTTAGATCAGAAGGGAAAACTGTTTTTT
TRBV27	many	TRBD2	TRBJ2-1	CASSLSVAGRRNEQFF	TGTGCCAGCAGTTTATCCGTAGCGGGGAGGAGGAATGAGCAGTTCTTC
TRBV20-1	.	TRBD1	TRBJ1-5	CSASSGTGSEQPQHF	TGCAGTGCTAGCTCCGGGACAGGGTCGGAACAGCCCCAGCATTTT
TRBV24-1	many	.	TRBJ1-6	CATSDSGLRGPASPLHF	TGTGCCACCAGTGACTCTGGCCTCAGGGGTCCGGCCTCACCCCTCCACTTT
TRBV12-5	many	TRBD1	TRBJ2-7	CASGPPGTGDEQYF	TGTGCTAGTGGTCCGCCGGGGACAGGGGACGAGCAGTACTTC
TRBV29-1	many	.	TRBJ2-5	CSVNIGETQYF	TGCAGCGTCAATATAGGGGAGACCCAGTACTTC
TRBV4-2	many	TRBD2	TRBJ2-5	CASSQGTSGQETQYF	TGTGCCAGCAGCCAAGGGACTAGCGGCCAAGAGACCCAGTACTTC
TRBV28	many	.	TRBJ2-1	CASSSISGAYNEQFF	TGTGCCAGCAGTTCCATCAGTGGGGCTTACAATGAGCAGTTCTTC
TRBV5-5	many	TRBD2	TRBJ2-1	CASSGGLAGLISSYNEQFF	TGTGCCAGCAGCGGGGGACTAGCGGGACTAATTAGCTCCTACAATGAGCAGTTCTTC
TRBV5-1	many	.	TRBJ2-7	CASSDSYEQYF	TGCGCCAGCAGCGACTCCTACGAGCAGTACTTC
TRBV7-9	many	.	TRBJ2-7	CASSLTGGYEQYF	TGTGCCAGCAGCTTAACCGGTGGCTACGAGCAGTACTTC
TRBV3-1	many	TRBD1	TRBJ1-1	CASSQQGEKAFF	TGTGCCAGCAGCCAGCAGGGGGAAAAAGCTTTCTTT
TRBV12-3/TRBV12-4	many	.	TRBJ1-1	CASSLGGGNTEAFF	TGTGCCAGCAGTTTGGGAGGGGGGAACACTGAAGCTTTCTTT
TRBV7-9	many	TRBD1	TRBJ1-3	CASSLQGAGNTIYF	TGTGCCAGCAGCTTACAGGGGGCTGGAAACACCATATATTTT
TRBV20-1	many	TRBD2	TRBJ2-1	CSARIAGGPTEQFF	TGCAGTGCTAGAATAGCGGGAGGGCCGACTGAGCAGTTCTTC
TRBV4-2	many	.	TRBJ1-1	CASSQGGRGVNTEAFF	TGTGCCAGCAGCCAAGGGGGGCGAGGGGTGAACACTGAAGCTTTCTTT
TRBV5-1	many	.	TRBJ1-1	CASSLGQSNTEAFF	TGCGCCAGCAGCTTGGGACAGTCCAACACTGAAGCTTTCTTT
TRBV5-1	many	TRBD2	TRBJ2-1	CASSNSGGQYNEQFF	TGCGCCAGCAGCAATAGCGGGGGGCAATACAATGAGCAGTTCTTC
TRBV30	.	.	TRBJ1-4	CAWSVEQGLEKNCFF	.
TRBV5-1	.	.	TRBJ2-6	CAISWWTDPPGANVLTF	TGCGCCATCAGCTGGTGGACCGACCCCCCGGGGGCCAACGTCCTGACTTTC
TRBV5-1	many	TRBD1	TRBJ2-6	CASSFTGQGRSGANVLTF	TGCGCCAGCAGCTTTACGGGACAGGGGCGCTCTGGGGCCAACGTCCTGACTTTC
TRBV5-5	many	TRBD1	TRBJ2-7	CASSLQGTVTYEQYF	TGTGCCAGCAGCTTGCAGGGGACAGTAACCTACGAGCAGTACTTC
TRBV27	many	.	TRBJ1-2	CASSSSPGLGAWGYTF	TGTGCCAGCAGTTCATCTCCCGGTCTCGGGGCGTGGGGCTACACCTTC
TRBV7-3	many	TRBD2	TRBJ2-5	CASSPGSSGGVRETQYF	TGTGCCAGCAGCCCCGGTTCTAGCGGGGGAGTTAGGGAGACCCAGTACTTC
TRBV20-1	many	TRBD2	TRBJ2-2	CSVAGLAGVRTGELFF	TGCAGTGTCGCGGGACTAGCGGGAGTCCGCACCGGGGAGCTGTTTTTT
TRBV5-5	many	TRBD2	TRBJ2-5	CASSLSLAGAQETQYF	TGTGCCAGCAGCTTGTCCCTAGCGGGGGCTCAAGAGACCCAGTACTTC
TRBV12-3/TRBV12-4	many	.	TRBJ2-1	CASSLGSKDDEQFF	TGTGCCAGCAGTTTAGGGTCTAAGGACGATGAGCAGTTCTTC
TRBV4-2	many	.	TRBJ2-5	CASSRLSGGQETQYF	TGTGCCAGCAGCCGTCTCAGCGGCGGCCAAGAGACCCAGTACTTC